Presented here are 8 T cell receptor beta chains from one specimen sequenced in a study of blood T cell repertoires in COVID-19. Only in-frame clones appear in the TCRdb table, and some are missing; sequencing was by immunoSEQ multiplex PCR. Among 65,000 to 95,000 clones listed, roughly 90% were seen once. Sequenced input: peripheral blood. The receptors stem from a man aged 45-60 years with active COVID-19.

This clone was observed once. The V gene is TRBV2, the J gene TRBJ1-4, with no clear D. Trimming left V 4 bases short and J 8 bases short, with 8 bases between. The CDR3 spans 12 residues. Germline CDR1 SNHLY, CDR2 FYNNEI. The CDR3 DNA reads TGTGCCAGCAGTGCCCGTTTAGAAAAACTGTTTTTT. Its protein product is CASSARLEKLFF.

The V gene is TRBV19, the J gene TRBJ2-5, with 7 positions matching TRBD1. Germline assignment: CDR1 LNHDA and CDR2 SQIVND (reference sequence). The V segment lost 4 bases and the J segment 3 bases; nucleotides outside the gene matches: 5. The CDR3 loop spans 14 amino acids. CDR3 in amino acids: CASSKSGTEETQYF. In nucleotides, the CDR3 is TGTGCCAGTAGTAAATCCGGGACAGAAGAGACCCAGTACTTC.

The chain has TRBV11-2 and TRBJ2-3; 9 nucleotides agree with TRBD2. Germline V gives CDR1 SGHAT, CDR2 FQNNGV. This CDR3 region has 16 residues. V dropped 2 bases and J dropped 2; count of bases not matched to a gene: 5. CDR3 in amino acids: CASSLSSSGTTDTQYF. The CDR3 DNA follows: TGTGCCAGCAGCTTATCTTCTAGCGGGACCACAGATACGCAGTATTTT.

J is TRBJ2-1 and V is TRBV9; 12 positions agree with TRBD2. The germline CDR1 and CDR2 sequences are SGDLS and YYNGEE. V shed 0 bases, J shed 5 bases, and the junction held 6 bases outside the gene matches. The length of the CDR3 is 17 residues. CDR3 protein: CASSVVTSGGPHNEQFF. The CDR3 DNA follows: TGTGCCAGCAGCGTAGTGACTAGCGGGGGCCCCCACAATGAGCAGTTCTTC.

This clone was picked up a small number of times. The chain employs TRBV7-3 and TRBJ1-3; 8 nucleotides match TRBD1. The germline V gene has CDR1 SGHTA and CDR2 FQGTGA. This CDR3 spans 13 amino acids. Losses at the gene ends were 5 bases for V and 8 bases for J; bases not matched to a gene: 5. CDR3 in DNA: TGTGCCAGCAGCCCAGACAGGGGCCACACCATATATTTT. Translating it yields CASSPDRGHTIYF.

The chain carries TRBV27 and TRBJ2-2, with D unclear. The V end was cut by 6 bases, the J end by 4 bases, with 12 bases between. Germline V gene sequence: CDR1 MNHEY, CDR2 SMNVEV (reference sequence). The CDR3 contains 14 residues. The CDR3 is CASRPQAITGELFF. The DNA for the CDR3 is TGTGCCAGCAGGCCCCAGGCGATCACCGGGGAGCTGTTTTTT.

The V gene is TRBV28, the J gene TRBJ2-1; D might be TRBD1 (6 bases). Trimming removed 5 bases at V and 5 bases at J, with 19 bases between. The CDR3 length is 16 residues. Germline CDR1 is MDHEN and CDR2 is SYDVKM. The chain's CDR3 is CASSPYRAHPNNEQFF. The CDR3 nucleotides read TGTGCCAGCAGTCCCTACAGGGCTCACCCCAACAATGAGCAGTTCTTC.

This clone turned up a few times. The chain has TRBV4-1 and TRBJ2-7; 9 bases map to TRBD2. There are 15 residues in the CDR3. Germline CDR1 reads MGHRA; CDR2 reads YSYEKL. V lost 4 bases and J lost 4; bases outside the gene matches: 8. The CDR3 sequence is CASSPAGLAQYEQYF. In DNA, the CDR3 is TGCGCCAGCAGCCCTGCAGGACTAGCGCAATACGAGCAGTACTTC.